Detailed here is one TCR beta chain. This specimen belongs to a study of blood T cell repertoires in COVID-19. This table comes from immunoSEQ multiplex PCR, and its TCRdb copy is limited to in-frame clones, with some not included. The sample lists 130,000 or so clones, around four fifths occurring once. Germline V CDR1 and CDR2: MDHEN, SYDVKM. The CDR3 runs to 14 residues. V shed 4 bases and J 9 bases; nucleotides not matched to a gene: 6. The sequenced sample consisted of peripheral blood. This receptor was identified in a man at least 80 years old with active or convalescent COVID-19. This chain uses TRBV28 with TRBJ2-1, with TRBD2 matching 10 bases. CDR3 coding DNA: TGTGCCAGCAGTTCCCAGCGGGGGGGCGGTGAGCAGTTCTTC. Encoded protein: CASSSQRGGGEQFF.